The next 14 T cell receptor beta chains were all read from a single sample in a study of shared clonotypes between healthy human individuals. The method was immunoSEQ multiplex PCR; TCRdb's version includes in-frame clones alone and lacks a portion of them. The sample shows roughly 2.2 million clones, 85% to 95% of them seen only once. Sequencing was performed on naive CD4+ T cells from PBMCs. The sample's subset: CD45RA+ positively selected. Source of these receptors: a man aged 18 to 29 in good health. Some clones in this sample may be carry-over from other donors' samples.

This chain joins TRBV7-6 and TRBJ2-7, with D possibly being TRBD2 (7 bases). The V end was cut by 5 bases, the J end by 7 bases, with 21 bases between. The germline CDR1 and CDR2 sequences are SGHVS and FNYEAQ. The CDR3 loop spans 15 amino acids. The CDR3 sequence: CASSPTLDSGAEQYF. In nucleotides, the CDR3 is TGTGCCAGCAGCCCAACCCTGGACAGCGGGGCTGAGCAGTACTTC.

The chain joins TRBV6-1 to TRBJ1-1; D gene uncertain. The CDR3 consists of 16 residues. V shed 0 bases and J shed 1 base, with 12 bases lying between them. The germline V gene has CDR1 MNHNS and CDR2 SASEGT. CDR3 DNA sequence: TGTGCCAGCAGTGAAGCGCTTCGTCGGGGGAACACTGAAGCTTTCTTT. It is translated as CASSEALRRGNTEAFF.

The V and J genes are TRBV11-2 and TRBJ2-7, with TRBD1 matching 10 bases. Germline values: CDR1 SGHAT, CDR2 FQNNGV. The CDR3 covers 14 residues. J was trimmed by 2 bases and V by 4 bases; bases with no gene match: 2. CDR3 residues: CASSSGTGAYEQYF. CDR3 in DNA: TGTGCCAGCAGCTCCGGGACAGGGGCCTACGAGCAGTACTTC.

V and J are TRBV7-2 and TRBJ2-1; the match to TRBD2 covers 8 bases. Germline V lookup: CDR1 SGHTA, CDR2 FQGNSA. V shed 6 bases and J 8 bases; nucleotides not matched to a gene: 6. There are 13 residues in the CDR3. The CDR3 DNA reads TGTGCCAGCAGTCAACGCGGGGGGTATGAGCAGTTCTTC. Translated: CASSQRGGYEQFF.

This clone occurred once. The genes are TRBV9 and TRBJ2-2; D gene ambiguous. This CDR3 region has 16 residues. The germline gives CDR1 SGDLS, CDR2 YYNGEE. V was cut by 1 base and J by 0 bases, with 10 bases left in between. The CDR3 sequence is CASSVWSIPNTGELFF. CDR3 nucleotide sequence: TGTGCCAGCAGCGTATGGAGTATCCCGAACACCGGGGAGCTGTTTTTT.

The rearrangement joins TRBV18 to TRBJ2-7; D is ambiguous. Deletions cut 3 bases from V and 3 bases from J, with 18 bases between. Germline CDR1 reads KGHSH; CDR2 reads LQKENI. There are 16 residues in the CDR3. The CDR3: CASSPQSNRALYEQYF. The CDR3, as DNA: TGTGCCAGCTCACCGCAAAGCAACCGGGCCCTCTACGAGCAGTACTTC.

The rearrangement joins TRBV6-5 to TRBJ1-1, with D perhaps matching TRBD1 (5 bases). The V end was cut by 0 bases, the J end by 5 bases, with 13 bases between. CDR1 is MNHEY and CDR2 is SVGAGI in the germline V gene. CDR3 length: 15 amino acids. Written as DNA, the CDR3 is TGTGCCAGCAGTTACTCAAGGGGAGTGAGGACTGAAGCTTTCTTT. This translates into CASSYSRGVRTEAFF.

The CDR3 DNA sequence: TGTGCCACCACCGCGGCCGGGCAAGAGACCCAGTACTTC. Protein: CATTAAGQETQYF. The chain has TRBV6-5 and TRBJ2-5; no definite D call. Trimming left V 10 bases short and J 2 bases short, with 14 bases between. The CDR3 is 13 residues long. The germline gives CDR1 MNHEY, CDR2 SVGAGI.

The J gene is TRBJ1-3, the V gene TRBV15, with D unclear. The V and J ends lost 0 bases and 1 base respectively, with 7 bases between them. The germline gives CDR1 LNHNV, CDR2 YYDKDF (reference sequence). The CDR3 length is 15 residues. This CDR3 is CATSRDVASGNTIYF. CDR3 DNA sequence: TGTGCCACCAGCAGAGATGTAGCATCTGGAAACACCATATATTTT.

The chain uses TRBV6-1 and TRBJ1-1; D perhaps matches TRBD1 (5 bases). Trimming stripped 2 bases from V and 5 bases from J, with 15 bases between. Looked up from germline, CDR1 is MNHNS and CDR2 is SASEGT. The CDR3 extends over 15 amino acids. The CDR3 protein is CASSENFWGVTEAFF. The DNA for the CDR3 is TGTGCCAGCAGTGAAAACTTTTGGGGGGTAACTGAAGCTTTCTTT.

The V and J genes are TRBV2 and TRBJ1-1; tentatively, D is TRBD1 (6 bases). This CDR3 has 16 amino acids. Germline V gene data show CDR1 as SNHLY and CDR2 as FYNNEI. Deletions cut 7 bases from V and 0 bases from J, with 18 bases between. The chain's CDR3 is CASILGPRGVNTEAFF. The DNA for the CDR3 is TGTGCCAGCATCCTCGGCCCGAGGGGGGTGAACACTGAAGCTTTCTTT.

The rearrangement joins TRBV9 to TRBJ2-3, with D perhaps TRBD2 (5 bases). The V gene lost 4 bases and the J gene lost 2 bases, with 11 bases spanning the gap. The CDR3 extends over 14 amino acids. Germline assignment: CDR1 SGDLS and CDR2 YYNGEE. CDR3 DNA: TGTGCCAGCAGCATTCGGACTTTCACAGATACGCAGTATTTT. This gives the protein CASSIRTFTDTQYF. The full variable domain, completed using reference TRBV9 and TRBJ2-3, is DSGVTQTPKHLITATGQRVTLRCSPRSGDLSVYWYQQSLDQGLQFLIQYYNGEERAKGNILERFSAQQFPDLHSELNLSSLELGDSALYFCASSIRTFTDTQYFGPGTRLTVL.

This rearrangement joins TRBV27 to TRBJ1-5; TRBD1 agrees at 7 bases. The junction had 14 bases not matched to a gene; V was cut back by 5 bases and J by 4 bases. The CDR3 has 17 amino acids. Germline V gives CDR1 MNHEY, CDR2 SMNVEV (reference sequence). The CDR3 region has the DNA TGTGCCAGCAGTCCCCTAAGTAGGAGGGGGCTTAATCAGCCCCAGCATTTT. Encoded protein: CASSPLSRRGLNQPQHF.

The chain joins TRBV11-1 to TRBJ1-5; the D is unclear. V was cut by 1 base and J by 5 bases, with 6 bases left in between. This CDR3 is built from 13 residues. Per germline, CDR1 SGHAT and CDR2 FQDESV (reference sequence). CDR3 DNA: TGTGCCAGCAGCTTAGGTACTGATCAGCCCCAGCATTTT. Translation: CASSLGTDQPQHF.